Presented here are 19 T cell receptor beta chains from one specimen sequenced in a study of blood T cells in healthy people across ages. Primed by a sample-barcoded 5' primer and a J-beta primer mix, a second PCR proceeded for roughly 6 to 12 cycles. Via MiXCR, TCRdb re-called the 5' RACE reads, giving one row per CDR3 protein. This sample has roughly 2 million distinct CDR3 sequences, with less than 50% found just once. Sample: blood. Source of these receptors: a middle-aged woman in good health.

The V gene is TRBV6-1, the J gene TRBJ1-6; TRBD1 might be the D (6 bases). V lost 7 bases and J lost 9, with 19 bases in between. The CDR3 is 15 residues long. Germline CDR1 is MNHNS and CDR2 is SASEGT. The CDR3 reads CASMSSGAIGSPLHF. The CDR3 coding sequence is TGTGCCAGCATGTCATCAGGGGCTATTGGTTCACCCCTCCACTTT.

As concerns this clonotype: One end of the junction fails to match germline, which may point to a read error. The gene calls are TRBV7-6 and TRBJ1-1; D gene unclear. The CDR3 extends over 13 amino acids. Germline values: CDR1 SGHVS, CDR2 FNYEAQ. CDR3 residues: CASSVALASEAFF. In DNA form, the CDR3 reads TGTGCCAGCAGCGTAGCGCTGGCATCTGAAGCTTTCTTT.

CDR3 sequence: CASSQPFISDTQYF. The CDR3 DNA sequence: TGCGCCAGCAGCCAACCCTTTATCTCAGATACGCAGTATTTT. The chain couples TRBV4-3 to TRBJ2-3; D is unresolved. Germline assignment: CDR1 LGHNA and CDR2 YSLEER. Trimming shortened V by 2 bases and J by 4 bases, and 10 bases separated the two germline ends. CDR3 length: 14 residues.

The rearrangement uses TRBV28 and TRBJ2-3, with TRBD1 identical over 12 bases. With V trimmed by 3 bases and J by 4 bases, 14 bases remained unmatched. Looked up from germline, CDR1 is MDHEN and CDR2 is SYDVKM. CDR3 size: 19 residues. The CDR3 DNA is TGTGCCAGCAGTTTCTTCGCCTCCGGGACAGGGGGCGTCCCAGATACGCAGTATTTT. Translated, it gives CASSFFASGTGGVPDTQYF.

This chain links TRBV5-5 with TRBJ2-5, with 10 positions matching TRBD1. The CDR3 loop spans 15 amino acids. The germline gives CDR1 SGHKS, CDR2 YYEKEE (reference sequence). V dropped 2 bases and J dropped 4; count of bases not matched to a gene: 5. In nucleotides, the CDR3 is TGTGCCAGCAGCTTCGGGACAGGGGTTCGAGAGACCCAGTACTTC. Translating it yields CASSFGTGVRETQYF.

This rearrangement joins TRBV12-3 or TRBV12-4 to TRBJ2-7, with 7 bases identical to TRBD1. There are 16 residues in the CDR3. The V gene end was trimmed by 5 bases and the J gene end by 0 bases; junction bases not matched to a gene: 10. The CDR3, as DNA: TGTGCCAGCAGTCTAGACCTGGGACAGCTCTCCTACGAGCAGTACTTC. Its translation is CASSLDLGQLSYEQYF.

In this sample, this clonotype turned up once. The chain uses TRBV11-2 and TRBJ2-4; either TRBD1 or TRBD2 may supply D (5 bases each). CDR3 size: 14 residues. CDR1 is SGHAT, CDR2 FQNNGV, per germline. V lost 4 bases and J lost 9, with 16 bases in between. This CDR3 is CASSYTVGEIIQYF. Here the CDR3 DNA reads TGTGCCAGCAGCTACACCGTGGGGGAGATCATTCAGTACTTC.

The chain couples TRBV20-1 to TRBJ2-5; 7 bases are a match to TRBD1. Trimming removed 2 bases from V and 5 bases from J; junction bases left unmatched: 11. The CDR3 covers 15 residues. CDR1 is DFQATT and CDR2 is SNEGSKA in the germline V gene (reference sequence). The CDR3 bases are TGCAGTGCTAGATATGCCCAGGGGGAGAGTGAGACCCAGTACTTC. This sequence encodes CSARYAQGESETQYF.

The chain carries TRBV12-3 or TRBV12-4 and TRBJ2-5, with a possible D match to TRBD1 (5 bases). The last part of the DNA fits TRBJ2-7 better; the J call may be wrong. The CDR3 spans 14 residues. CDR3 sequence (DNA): TGTGCCAGCAGAGCGCTAGGGGCATCTCCCGAGCAGTACTTC. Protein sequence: CASRALGASPEQYF.

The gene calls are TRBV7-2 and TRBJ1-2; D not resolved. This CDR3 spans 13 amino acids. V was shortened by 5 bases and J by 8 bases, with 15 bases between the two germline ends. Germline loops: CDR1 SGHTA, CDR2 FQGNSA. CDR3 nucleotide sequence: TGTGCCAGCAGCACCTGGTCGGTTGGAGGCTACACCTTC. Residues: CASSTWSVGGYTF.

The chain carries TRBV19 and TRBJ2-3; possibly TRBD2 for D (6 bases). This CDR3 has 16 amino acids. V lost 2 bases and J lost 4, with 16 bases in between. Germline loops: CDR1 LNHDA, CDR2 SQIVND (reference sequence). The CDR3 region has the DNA TGTGCCAGTAGTATATGGAGGGTAGGGGAGGCAGATACGCAGTATTTT. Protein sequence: CASSIWRVGEADTQYF. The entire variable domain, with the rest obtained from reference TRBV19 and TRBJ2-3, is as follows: DGGITQSPKYLFRKEGQNVTLSCEQNLNHDAMYWYRQDPGQGLRLIYYSQIVNDFQKGDIAEGYSVSREKKESFPLTVTSAQKNPTAFYLCASSIWRVGEADTQYFGPGTRLTVL.

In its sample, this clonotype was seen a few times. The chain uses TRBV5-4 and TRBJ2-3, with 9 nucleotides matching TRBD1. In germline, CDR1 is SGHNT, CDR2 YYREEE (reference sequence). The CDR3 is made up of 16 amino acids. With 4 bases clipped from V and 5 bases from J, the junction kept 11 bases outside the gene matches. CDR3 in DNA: TGTGCCAGCAGCGTTGGCACAGGGGGCGTATTAGATACGCAGTATTTT. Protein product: CASSVGTGGVLDTQYF.

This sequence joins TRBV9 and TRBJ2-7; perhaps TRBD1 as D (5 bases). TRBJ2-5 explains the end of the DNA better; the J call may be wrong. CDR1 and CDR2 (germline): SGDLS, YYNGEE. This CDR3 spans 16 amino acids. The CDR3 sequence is CASSEGNRPGLETQYF. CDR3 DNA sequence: TGTGCCAGCAGCGAGGGGAACCGTCCTGGTCTGGAGACCCAGTACTTC.

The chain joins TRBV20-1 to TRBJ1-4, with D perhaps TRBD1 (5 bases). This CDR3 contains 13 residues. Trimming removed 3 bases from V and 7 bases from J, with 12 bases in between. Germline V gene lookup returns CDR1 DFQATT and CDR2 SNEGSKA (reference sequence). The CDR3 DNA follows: TGCAGTGCTAGTAGGGACGGGGGTGAAAAACTGTTTTTT. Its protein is CSASRDGGEKLFF.

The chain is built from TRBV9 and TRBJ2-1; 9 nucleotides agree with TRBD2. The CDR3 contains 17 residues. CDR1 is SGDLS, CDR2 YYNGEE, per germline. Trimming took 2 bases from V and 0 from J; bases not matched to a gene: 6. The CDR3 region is CASSVPSGGSSYNEQFF. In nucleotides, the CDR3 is TGTGCCAGCAGCGTCCCGAGCGGGGGGAGCTCCTACAATGAGCAGTTCTTC. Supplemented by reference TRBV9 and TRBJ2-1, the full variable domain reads DSGVTQTPKHLITATGQRVTLRCSPRSGDLSVYWYQQSLDQGLQFLIQYYNGEERAKGNILERFSAQQFPDLHSELNLSSLELGDSALYFCASSVPSGGSSYNEQFFGPGTRLTVL.

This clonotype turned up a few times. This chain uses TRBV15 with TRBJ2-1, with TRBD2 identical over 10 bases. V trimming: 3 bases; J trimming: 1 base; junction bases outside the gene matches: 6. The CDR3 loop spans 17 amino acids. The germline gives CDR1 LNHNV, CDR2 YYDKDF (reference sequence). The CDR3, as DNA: TGTGCCACCAGCAGTATTTGGACTAGCGGATCCTACAATGAGCAGTTCTTC. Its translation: CATSSIWTSGSYNEQFF.

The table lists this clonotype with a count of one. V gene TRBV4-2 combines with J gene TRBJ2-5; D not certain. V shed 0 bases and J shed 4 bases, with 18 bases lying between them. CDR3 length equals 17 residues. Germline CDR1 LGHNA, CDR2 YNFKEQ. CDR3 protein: CASSQDPLVTVLETQYF. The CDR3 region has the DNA TGTGCCAGCAGCCAAGATCCCCTAGTAACTGTATTAGAGACCCAGTACTTC.

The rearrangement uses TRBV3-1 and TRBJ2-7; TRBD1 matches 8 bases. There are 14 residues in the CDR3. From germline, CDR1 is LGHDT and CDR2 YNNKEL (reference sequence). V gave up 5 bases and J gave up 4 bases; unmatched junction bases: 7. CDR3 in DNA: TGTGCCAGCAGCAACTACCGGGACAGGTACGAGCAGTACTTC. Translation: CASSNYRDRYEQYF.

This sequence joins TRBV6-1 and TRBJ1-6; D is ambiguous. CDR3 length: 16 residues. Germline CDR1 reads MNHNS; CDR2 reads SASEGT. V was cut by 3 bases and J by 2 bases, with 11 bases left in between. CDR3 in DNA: TGTGCCAGCAGTGATTACCAGAATACCTATAATTCACCCCTCCACTTT. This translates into CASSDYQNTYNSPLHF.